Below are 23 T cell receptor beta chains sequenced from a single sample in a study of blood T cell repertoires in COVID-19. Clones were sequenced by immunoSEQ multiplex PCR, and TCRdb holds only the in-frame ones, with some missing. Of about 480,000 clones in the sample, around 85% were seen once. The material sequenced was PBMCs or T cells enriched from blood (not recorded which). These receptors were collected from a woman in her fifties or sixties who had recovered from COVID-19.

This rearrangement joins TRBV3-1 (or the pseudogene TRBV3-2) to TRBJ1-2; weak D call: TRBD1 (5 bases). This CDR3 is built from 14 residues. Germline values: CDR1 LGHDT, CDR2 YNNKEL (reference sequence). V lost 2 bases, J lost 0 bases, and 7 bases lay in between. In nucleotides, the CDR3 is TGTGCCAGCAGCCAACAGGGATCTAACTATGGCTACACCTTC. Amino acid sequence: CASSQQGSNYGYTF.

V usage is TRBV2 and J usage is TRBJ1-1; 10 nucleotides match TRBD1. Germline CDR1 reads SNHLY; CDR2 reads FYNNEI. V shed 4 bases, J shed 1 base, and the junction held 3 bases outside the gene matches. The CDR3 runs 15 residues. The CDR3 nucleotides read TGTGCCAGCAGTGGACAGGGGGCCCCGAACACTGAAGCTTTCTTT. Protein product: CASSGQGAPNTEAFF.

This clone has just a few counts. CDR3 DNA sequence: TGTGCCAGCTGCCGGGACAGGGAGGGTAGTGGCTACACCTTC. This sequence encodes CASCRDREGSGYTF. The gene calls are TRBV2 and TRBJ1-2; 9 bases match TRBD1. Losses at the gene ends were 8 bases for V and 7 bases for J; bases not matched to a gene: 11. The CDR3 consists of 14 residues. Germline CDR1 SNHLY, CDR2 FYNNEI.

CDR3 sequence: CAMGHGQGLAGGISSYEQYV. The CDR3 bases are TGTGCCATGGGGCACGGGCAGGGACTAGCGGGGGGGATTAGCTCCTACGAGCAGTACGTC. The chain employs TRBV10-3 and TRBJ2-7; 16 positions match TRBD2. V shed 9 bases, J shed 0 bases, and the junction held 17 bases outside the gene matches. The CDR3 sequence is 20 residues long. CDR1 is ENHRY and CDR2 is SYGVKD in the germline V gene.

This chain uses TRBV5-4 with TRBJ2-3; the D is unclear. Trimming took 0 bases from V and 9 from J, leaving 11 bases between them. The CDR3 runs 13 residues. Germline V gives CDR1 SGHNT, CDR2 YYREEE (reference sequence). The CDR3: CASSLVDMNTQYF. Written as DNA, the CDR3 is TGTGCCAGCAGCTTGGTCGACATGAACACGCAGTATTTT.

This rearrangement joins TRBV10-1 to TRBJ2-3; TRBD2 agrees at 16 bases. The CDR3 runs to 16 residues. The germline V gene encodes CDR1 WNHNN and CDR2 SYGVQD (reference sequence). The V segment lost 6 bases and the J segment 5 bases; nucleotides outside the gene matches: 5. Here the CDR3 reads CASSGGLAGGQDTQYF. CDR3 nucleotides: TGCGCCAGCAGCGGGGGACTAGCGGGGGGGCAAGATACGCAGTATTTT.

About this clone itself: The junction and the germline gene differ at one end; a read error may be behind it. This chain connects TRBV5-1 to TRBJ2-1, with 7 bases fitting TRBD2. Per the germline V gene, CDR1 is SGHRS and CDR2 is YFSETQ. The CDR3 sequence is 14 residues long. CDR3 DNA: TGCACCAGCAGCTTAAGTTCTAGCGGCAATGAGCAGTTCTTC. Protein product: CTSSLSSSGNEQFF.

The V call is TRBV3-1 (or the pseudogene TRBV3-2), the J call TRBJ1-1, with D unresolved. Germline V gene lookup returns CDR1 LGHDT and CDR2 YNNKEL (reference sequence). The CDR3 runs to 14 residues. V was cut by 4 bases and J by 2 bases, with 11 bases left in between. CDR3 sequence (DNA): TGTGCCAGCAGCCTTCATAGTCTTAACACTGAAGCTTTCTTT. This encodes CASSLHSLNTEAFF.

CDR3 residues: CASSPPGQQETQYF. CDR3 DNA sequence: TGTGCCAGCAGCCCCCCGGGACAACAAGAGACCCAGTACTTC. The rearrangement links TRBV4-2 to TRBJ2-5, with a possible D match to TRBD1 (6 bases). CDR1 and CDR2 from the germline V gene are LGHNA and YNFKEQ. The CDR3 contains 14 residues. V lost 4 bases and J lost 2, with 11 bases in between.

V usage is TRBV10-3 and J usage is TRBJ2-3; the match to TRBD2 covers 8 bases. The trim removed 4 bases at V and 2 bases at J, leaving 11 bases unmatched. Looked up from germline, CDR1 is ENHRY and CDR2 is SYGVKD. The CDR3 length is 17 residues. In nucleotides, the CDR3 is TGTGCCATCAGTGCCCTGGGGCGGGGGGTGACCACAGATACGCAGTATTTT. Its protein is CAISALGRGVTTDTQYF.

The CDR3 sequence is CASSFHPRYEQYV. The CDR3 nucleotides are TGTGCCAGCAGCTTTCACCCGCGCTACGAGCAGTACGTC. The V call is TRBV7-2, the J call TRBJ2-7, with no clear D. V gave up 3 bases and J gave up 3 bases, with 9 bases separating them. Germline V lookup: CDR1 SGHTA, CDR2 FQGNSA. CDR3 length equals 13 residues.

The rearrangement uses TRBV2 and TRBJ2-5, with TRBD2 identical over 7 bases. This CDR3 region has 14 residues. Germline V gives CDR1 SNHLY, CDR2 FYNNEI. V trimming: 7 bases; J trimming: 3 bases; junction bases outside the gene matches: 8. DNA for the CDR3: TGTGCCAGCACTAGCGGCCCTCTTAAAGAGACCCAGTACTTC. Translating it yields CASTSGPLKETQYF.

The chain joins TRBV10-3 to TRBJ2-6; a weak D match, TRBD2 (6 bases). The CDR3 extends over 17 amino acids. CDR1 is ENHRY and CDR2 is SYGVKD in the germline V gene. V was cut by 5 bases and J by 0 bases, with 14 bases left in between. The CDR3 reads CAISPRDWSSGANVLTF. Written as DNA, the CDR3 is TGTGCCATCAGTCCTCGGGACTGGAGCTCTGGGGCCAACGTCCTGACTTTC.

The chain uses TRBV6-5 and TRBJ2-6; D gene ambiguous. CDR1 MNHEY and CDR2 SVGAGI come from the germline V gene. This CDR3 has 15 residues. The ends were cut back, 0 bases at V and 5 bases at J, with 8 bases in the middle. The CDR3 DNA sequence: TGTGCCAGCAGTTACTCGAGGCGCAGGGCCAACGTCCTGACTTTC. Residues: CASSYSRRRANVLTF.

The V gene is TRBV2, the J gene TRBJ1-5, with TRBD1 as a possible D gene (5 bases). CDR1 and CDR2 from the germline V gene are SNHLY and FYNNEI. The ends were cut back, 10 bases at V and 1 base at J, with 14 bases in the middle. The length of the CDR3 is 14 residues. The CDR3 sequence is CATGLRGSNQPQHF. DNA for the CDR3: TGTGCCACAGGCCTTAGGGGCAGCAATCAGCCCCAGCATTTT.

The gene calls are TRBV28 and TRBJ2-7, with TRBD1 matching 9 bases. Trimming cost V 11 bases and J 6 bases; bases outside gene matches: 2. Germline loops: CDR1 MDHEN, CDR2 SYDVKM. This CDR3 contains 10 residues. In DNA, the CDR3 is TGTGCCGGACAGGGGTGCGAGCAGTACGTC. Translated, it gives CAGQGCEQYV.

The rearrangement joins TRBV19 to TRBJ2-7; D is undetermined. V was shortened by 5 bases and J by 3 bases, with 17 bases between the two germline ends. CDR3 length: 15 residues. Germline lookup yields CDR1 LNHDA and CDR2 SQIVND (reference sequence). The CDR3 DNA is TGTGCCAGTAGTCTCATCCCCGACTCTATCTACGAGCAGTACTTC. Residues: CASSLIPDSIYEQYF. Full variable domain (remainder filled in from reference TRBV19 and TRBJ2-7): DGGITQSPKYLFRKEGQNVTLSCEQNLNHDAMYWYRQDPGQGLRLIYYSQIVNDFQKGDIAEGYSVSREKKESFPLTVTSAQKNPTAFYLCASSLIPDSIYEQYFGPGTRLTVT.

CDR3 sequence (DNA): TGTGCCAGCAGTGCCGGGACACCTAACTATGGCTACACCTTC. It specifies CASSAGTPNYGYTF. J is TRBJ1-2 and V is TRBV6-2 or TRBV6-3, with a weak D call TRBD1 (6 bases). There are 14 residues in the CDR3. V was cut by 5 bases and J by 0 bases, with 10 bases left in between. Germline lookup yields CDR1 MNHEY and CDR2 SVGEGT.

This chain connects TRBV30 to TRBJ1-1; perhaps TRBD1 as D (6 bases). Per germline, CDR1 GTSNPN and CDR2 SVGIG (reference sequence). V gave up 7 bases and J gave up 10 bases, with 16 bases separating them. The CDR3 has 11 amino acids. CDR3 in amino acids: CASRGQITAFF. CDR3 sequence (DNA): TGTGCCTCGAGGGGACAAATAACAGCTTTCTTT.

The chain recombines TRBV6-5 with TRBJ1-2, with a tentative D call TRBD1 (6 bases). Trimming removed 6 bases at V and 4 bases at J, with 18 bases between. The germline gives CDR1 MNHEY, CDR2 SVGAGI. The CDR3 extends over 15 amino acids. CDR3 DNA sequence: TGTGCCAGCAGCCCCGAGGGGGGGCGGGTCTATGGCTACACCTTC. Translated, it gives CASSPEGGRVYGYTF.

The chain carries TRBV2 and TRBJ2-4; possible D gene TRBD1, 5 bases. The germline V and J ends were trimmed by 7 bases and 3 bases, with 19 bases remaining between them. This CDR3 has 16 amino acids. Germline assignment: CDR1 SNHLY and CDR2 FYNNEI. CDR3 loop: CASKKGETVNKNIQYF. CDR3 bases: TGTGCCAGCAAAAAGGGCGAGACAGTAAACAAAAACATTCAGTACTTC. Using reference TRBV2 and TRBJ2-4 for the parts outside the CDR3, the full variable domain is EPEVTQTPSHQVTQMGQEVILRCVPISNHLYFYWYRQILGQKVEFLVSFYNNEISEKSEIFDDQFSVERPDGSNFTLKIRSTKLEDSAMYFCASKKGETVNKNIQYFGAGTRLSVL.

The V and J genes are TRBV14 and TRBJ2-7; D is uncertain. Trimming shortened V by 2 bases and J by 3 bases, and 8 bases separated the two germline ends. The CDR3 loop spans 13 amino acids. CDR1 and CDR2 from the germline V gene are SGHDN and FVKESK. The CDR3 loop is CASSQQVGYEQYF. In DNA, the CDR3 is TGTGCCAGCAGCCAACAGGTCGGCTACGAGCAGTACTTC.

The CDR3 DNA reads as TGTGCCAGCAGCTCCCACAGTTCCGATCAGCCCCAGCATTTT. This translates into CASSSHSSDQPQHF. The rearrangement joins TRBV3-1 (or the pseudogene TRBV3-2) to TRBJ1-5, with D uncertain. The CDR3 is made up of 14 amino acids. V was clipped by 5 bases and J by 5 bases, with 13 bases between them. The germline V gene encodes CDR1 LGHDT and CDR2 YNNKEL (reference sequence).